This TCR beta chain is from a study of Ad26.COV2.S vaccination and SARS-CoV-2 variants. The overall study: Donor was one of the participants in the Ad26.COV2.S arm of the COV1001 trial. The vaccine Ad26.COV2.S was put into the muscle once, or twice with 56 days between. Study findings and constraints: Compared with placebo recipients, vaccine recipients had higher spike-specific TCR breadth. Breadth measured for non-spike TCRs was similar across vaccine and placebo recipients.

Using immunoSEQ multiplex PCR, the repertoire was profiled, and TCRdb retains in-frame clones only, with some absent. The table records some 480,000 clones, roughly nine tenths of them present only once. V lost 2 bases, J lost 9 bases, and 5 bases lay in between. The CDR3 covers 11 residues. Indicated treatment: 15 to 20 received Ad26.COV2.S at low or high dose, single or two shots; a few received placebo; per-sample allocation not given. Sampling was performed 63 days after the first vaccine or placebo injection. This clone was picked up one time. The antigen remains undetermined. The source of this sequence is a person aged 18-60 years who received the Ad26.COV2.S COVID-19 vaccine or a placebo. This sample comprised peripheral blood, obtained in a trial of Ad26.COV2.S vaccine versus placebo. The V call is TRBV12-3 or TRBV12-4, the J call TRBJ2-1; unclear D gene. The CDR3 nucleotides read TGTGCCAGCAGTTTACTAAGTGAGCAGTTCTTC. Translated: CASSLLSEQFF.